Listed here is a single T cell receptor (beta chain). The data originate from a study of T cell responses to AZD1222 COVID-19 vaccine. Sequenced by immunoSEQ multiplex PCR; TCRdb stores in-frame clones only, minus some. The sample has 150,000 or so clones, about 90% seen once. This CDR3 contains 14 residues. CDR1 SGHTA and CDR2 FQGNSA come from the germline V gene. The ends lost 7 bases at V and 2 bases at J; junction bases unmatched: 4. This receptor was taken from an adult in good health. The source was peripheral blood, collected on day 0 of AZD1222 vaccination. The chain recombines TRBV7-2 with TRBJ1-5; 8 bases fit TRBD1. CDR3 coding DNA: TGTGCCAGCACCTCGACAGGGGGCAATCAGCCCCAGCATTTT. Encoded protein: CASTSTGGNQPQHF.